A selection of T cell receptor beta chains follows, all from one sample in a study of human T cells and chemical hapten exposure. MiXCR, applied by TCRdb to the RACE reads, yields one record per CDR3 protein. The sample records about 68,000 distinct CDR3 sequences, roughly 11% being singletons. Sequenced here: whole blood, sampled in connection with sensitization to the hapten diphenylcyclopropenone (DPC). The receptors originated from a woman in her forties or fifties with alopecia areata. Some clones in this sample may be carry-over from other donors' samples. Both conserved end residues are part of each CDR3. Each record gives: V gene, D gene, CDR3 length, J gene, clone size, CDR3 protein, CDR3 DNA. The D gene is left open where the match is weak. Size tells how often a clone was seen (once, few, many) or the class of an expanded clone, and some rows leave it out.

V: TRBV20-1
D: NA
length: 15
J: TRBJ1-5
size: many
CDR3: CSAREGAKFNQPQHF
DNA: TGCAGTGCTAGAGAGGGGGCGAAATTCAATCAGCCCCAGCATTTT

V: TRBV6-5
D: NA
length: 13
J: TRBJ1-1
size: many
CDR3: CASNVRLNTEAFF
DNA: TGTGCCAGCAATGTCAGACTGAACACTGAAGCTTTCTTT

V: TRBV7-2
D: NA
length: 13
J: TRBJ1-1
size: many
CDR3: CASSFHKNTEAFF
DNA: TGTGCCAGCAGCTTCCATAAGAACACTGAAGCTTTCTTT

V: TRBV3-1
D: TRBD1
length: 15
J: TRBJ2-7
size: many
CDR3: CASSRSTGYRNEQYF
DNA: TGTGCCAGCAGCCGCTCGACAGGGTACCGGAACGAGCAGTACTTC

V: TRBV7-9
D: TRBD1
length: 15
J: TRBJ1-2
size: few
CDR3: CASSLEAGGAYGYTF
DNA: TGTGCCAGCAGCTTAGAAGCAGGGGGGGCCTATGGCTACACCTTC

V: TRBV7-2
D: TRBD1
length: 14
J: TRBJ2-5
size: NA
CDR3: CASNPGQGIKTQYF
DNA: TGTGCCAGCAACCCGGGACAGGGGATAAAGACCCAGTACTTC

V: TRBV3-1
D: NA
length: 14
J: TRBJ2-3
size: many
CDR3: CASSPAGGTDTQYF
DNA: TGTGCCAGCAGCCCGGCAGGAGGCACAGATACGCAGTATTTT

V: TRBV11-2
D: NA
length: 15
J: TRBJ2-7
size: NA
CDR3: CASSLVGIASYEQYF
DNA: TGTGCCAGCAGCTTAGTAGGGATAGCGTCGTACGAGCAGTACTTC

V: TRBV6-2/TRBV6-3
D: TRBD2
length: 19
J: TRBJ2-4
size: many
CDR3: CASSYAGGPSGLAKNIQYF
DNA: TGTGCCAGCAGTTACGCGGGAGGGCCCTCGGGCCTAGCCAAAAACATTCAGTACTTC

V: TRBV6-5
D: TRBD2
length: 19
J: TRBJ2-3
size: NA
CDR3: CASSPPIGTSGGLVDTQYF
DNA: TGTGCCAGCAGCCCGCCGATTGGGACTAGCGGGGGGCTGGTAGATACGCAGTATTTT

V: TRBV28
D: NA
length: 12
J: TRBJ1-2
size: many
CDR3: CASSTLPPGYTF
DNA: TGTGCCAGCAGCACCTTACCCCCCGGCTACACCTTC

V: TRBV6-5
D: NA
length: 14
J: TRBJ2-7
size: few
CDR3: CASSPGQFSYEQYF
DNA: TGTGCCAGCAGCCCCGGACAGTTCTCCTACGAGCAGTACTTC

V: TRBV11-2
D: TRBD1
length: 15
J: TRBJ1-5
size: NA
CDR3: CASSPGRGRWQPQHF
DNA: TGTGCCAGCAGCCCTGGCAGGGGGCGATGGCAGCCCCAGCATTTT

V: TRBV6-6
D: NA
length: 13
J: TRBJ1-4
size: many
CDR3: CASSPVGGEKLFF
DNA: TGTGCCAGCAGTCCCGTCGGGGGCGAAAAACTGTTTTTT

V: TRBV29-1
D: NA
length: 14
J: TRBJ2-3
size: many
CDR3: CSVEDREGTDTQYF
DNA: TGCAGCGTTGAAGACAGGGAAGGCACAGATACGCAGTATTTT

V: TRBV19
D: NA
length: 15
J: TRBJ1-2
size: few
CDR3: CASSFRQDINYGYTF
DNA: TGTGCCAGTAGTTTCCGACAGGATATCAACTATGGCTACACCTTC

V: TRBV20-1
D: TRBD2
length: 15
J: TRBJ2-1
size: NA
CDR3: CSAQLGLAGGGEQFF
DNA: TGCAGTGCTCAGCTCGGACTAGCGGGGGGAGGTGAGCAGTTCTTC

V: TRBV5-1
D: NA
length: 15
J: TRBJ2-1
size: NA
CDR3: CASRPAPPSYNEQFF
DNA: TGCGCCAGCAGGCCGGCACCCCCCTCCTACAATGAGCAGTTCTTC

V: TRBV20-1
D: NA
length: 12
J: TRBJ2-1
size: NA
CDR3: CSLRAPRNEQFF
DNA: TGCAGTCTCCGGGCCCCACGCAATGAGCAGTTCTTC

V: TRBV11-2
D: NA
length: 13
J: TRBJ2-2
size: NA
CDR3: CASSLARSGELFF
DNA: TGTGCCAGCAGCTTAGCACGATCCGGGGAGCTGTTTTTT

V: TRBV4-2
D: TRBD2
length: 16
J: TRBJ2-1
size: many
CDR3: CASSQTTSGSTSEQFF
DNA: TGTGCCAGCAGCCAAACGACTAGCGGGAGTACGAGTGAGCAGTTCTTC

V: TRBV12-3/TRBV12-4
D: NA
length: 15
J: TRBJ2-2
size: few
CDR3: CASSLVLAGTGELFF
DNA: TGTGCCAGCAGTTTAGTCCTAGCTGGCACCGGGGAGCTGTTTTTT